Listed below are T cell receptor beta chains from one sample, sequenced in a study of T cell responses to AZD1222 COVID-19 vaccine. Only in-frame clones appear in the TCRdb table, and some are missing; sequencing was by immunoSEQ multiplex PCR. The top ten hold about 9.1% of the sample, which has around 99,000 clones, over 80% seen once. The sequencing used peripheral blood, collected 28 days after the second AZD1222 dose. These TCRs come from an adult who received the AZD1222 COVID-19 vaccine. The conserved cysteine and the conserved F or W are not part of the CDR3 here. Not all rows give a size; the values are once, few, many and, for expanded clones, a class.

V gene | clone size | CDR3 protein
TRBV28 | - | ASRSRLAGAGETQY
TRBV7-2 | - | ASSLLRGSYEQY
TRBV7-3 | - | ASSLEGQARTGELF
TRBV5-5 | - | ASSLRDRVAYEQY
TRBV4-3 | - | ASSQDRREGRKETQY
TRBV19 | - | ASSDPGQGPSSPLH
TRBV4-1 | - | ASSQVNLGIDLGEAF
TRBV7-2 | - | ASSYRQSSYEQY
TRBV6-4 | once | ASSNCRAAYEQY
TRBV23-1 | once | VRDGGADSPLH
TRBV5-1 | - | ASSLEGGNYEQY
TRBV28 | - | ASSTPTRLLRTSGANVLT
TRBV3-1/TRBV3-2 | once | ASSHNRRWAYNEQF
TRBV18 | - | ASSPLRDSPNTEAF
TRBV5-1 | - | ASSLNGDTQY
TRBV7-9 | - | ASSLGVAEGTGELF
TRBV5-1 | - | ASSSVGGPGDGYT
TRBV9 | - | ASSVGGLNTGELF
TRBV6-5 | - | ASSYARGRNTGELF
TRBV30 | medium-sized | AWSVQYQAGGRRANEKLF
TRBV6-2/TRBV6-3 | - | ASSDPRTVEHEAF
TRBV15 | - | ATSRDSGGANYEQY
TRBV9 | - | ASSALTGPLNTEAF
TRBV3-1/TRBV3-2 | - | ASSQDRAEPTDTQY
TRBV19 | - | ASSIATAGSNEQF
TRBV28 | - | ASSPLAGGWNEQY
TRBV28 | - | ASTPQTVYGYT
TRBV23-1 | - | ASSRGQGGWQAF
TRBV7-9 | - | ASRLESVAGELF
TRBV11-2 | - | ASSLGQGANYGYT
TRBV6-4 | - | ASSDGGGSYGYT
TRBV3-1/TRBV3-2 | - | ASSPGLAPGELF
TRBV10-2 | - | ASSDPAYNSPLH
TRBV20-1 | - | SASLASGGTDTQY
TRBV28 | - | ASSQKPEGQLGYT
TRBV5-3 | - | ARSFIRTGPKPSGANVLT
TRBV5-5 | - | ASSYINSPLH
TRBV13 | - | ASSSPDGRTYNMNTEAF
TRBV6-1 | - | ASSEMTGTSGNTIY
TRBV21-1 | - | ASSKVPRDRGHGLYSPLH
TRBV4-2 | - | ASSHGTGITGELF
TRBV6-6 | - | ASSSLTTFTYEQY
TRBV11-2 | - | ASSLDRAGNTEAF
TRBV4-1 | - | ASSQGGPKYNEQF
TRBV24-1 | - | ATSDIKDGKLF
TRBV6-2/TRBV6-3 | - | ASSYGTLNTEAF
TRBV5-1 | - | ASSWGSNQPQH
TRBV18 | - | ASSTLDRATSGANVLT
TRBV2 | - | ASSDNRRNYGYT
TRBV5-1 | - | ASSIGTIRRQETQY